A selection of T cell receptor beta chains follows, all from one sample in a study of shared clonotypes between healthy human individuals. The method was immunoSEQ multiplex PCR; TCRdb's version includes in-frame clones alone and lacks a portion of them. The top ten hold approximately 0.067% of the sample, which has around 510,000 clones, 95% to 97% seen once. Sequenced sample: naive CD4+ T cells sorted from blood. These receptors originate from a woman in her thirties in good health. The CDR3 runs from the conserved cysteine through the conserved F or W. The size of a clone is reported for some rows only, either as once, few or many, or as a class for expanded clones.

TRBV28	TRBJ1-5	.	CASSWEGQGNLVSNQPQHF
TRBV4-1	TRBJ1-6	.	CASSPGSSYNSPLHF
TRBV6-1	TRBJ2-7	.	CASTRGGTGLYEQYF
TRBV7-9	TRBJ2-2	.	CASSPSGRANGELFF
TRBV19	TRBJ1-3	.	CASSFAGTVSGNTIYF
TRBV28	TRBJ1-5	.	CASILGGGNQPQHF
TRBV29-1	TRBJ1-1	.	CSVLQRNTEAFF
TRBV28	TRBJ2-7	.	CASNGGQVYEQYF
TRBV5-6	TRBJ1-1	once	CASSVVQGTEAFF
TRBV28	TRBJ2-7	.	CASSSPPHRVGLYEQYF
TRBV13	TRBJ2-1	.	CASSPVGREGRNEQFF
TRBV18	TRBJ2-7	.	CASSSTVFGADYEQYF